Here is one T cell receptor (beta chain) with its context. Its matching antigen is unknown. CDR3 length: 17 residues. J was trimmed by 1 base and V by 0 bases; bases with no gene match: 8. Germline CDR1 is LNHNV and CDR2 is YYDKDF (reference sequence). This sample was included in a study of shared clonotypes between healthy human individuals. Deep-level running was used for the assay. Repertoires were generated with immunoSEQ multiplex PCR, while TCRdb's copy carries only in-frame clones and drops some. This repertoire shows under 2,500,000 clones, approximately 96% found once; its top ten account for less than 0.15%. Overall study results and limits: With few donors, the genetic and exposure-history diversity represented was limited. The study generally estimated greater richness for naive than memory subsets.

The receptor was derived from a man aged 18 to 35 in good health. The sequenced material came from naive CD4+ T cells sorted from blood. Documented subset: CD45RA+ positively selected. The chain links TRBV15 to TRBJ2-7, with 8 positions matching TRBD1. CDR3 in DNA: TGTGCCACCAGCAGAGATCTCGGGACAGGCCAGTCCTACGAGCAGTACTTC. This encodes CATSRDLGTGQSYEQYF.